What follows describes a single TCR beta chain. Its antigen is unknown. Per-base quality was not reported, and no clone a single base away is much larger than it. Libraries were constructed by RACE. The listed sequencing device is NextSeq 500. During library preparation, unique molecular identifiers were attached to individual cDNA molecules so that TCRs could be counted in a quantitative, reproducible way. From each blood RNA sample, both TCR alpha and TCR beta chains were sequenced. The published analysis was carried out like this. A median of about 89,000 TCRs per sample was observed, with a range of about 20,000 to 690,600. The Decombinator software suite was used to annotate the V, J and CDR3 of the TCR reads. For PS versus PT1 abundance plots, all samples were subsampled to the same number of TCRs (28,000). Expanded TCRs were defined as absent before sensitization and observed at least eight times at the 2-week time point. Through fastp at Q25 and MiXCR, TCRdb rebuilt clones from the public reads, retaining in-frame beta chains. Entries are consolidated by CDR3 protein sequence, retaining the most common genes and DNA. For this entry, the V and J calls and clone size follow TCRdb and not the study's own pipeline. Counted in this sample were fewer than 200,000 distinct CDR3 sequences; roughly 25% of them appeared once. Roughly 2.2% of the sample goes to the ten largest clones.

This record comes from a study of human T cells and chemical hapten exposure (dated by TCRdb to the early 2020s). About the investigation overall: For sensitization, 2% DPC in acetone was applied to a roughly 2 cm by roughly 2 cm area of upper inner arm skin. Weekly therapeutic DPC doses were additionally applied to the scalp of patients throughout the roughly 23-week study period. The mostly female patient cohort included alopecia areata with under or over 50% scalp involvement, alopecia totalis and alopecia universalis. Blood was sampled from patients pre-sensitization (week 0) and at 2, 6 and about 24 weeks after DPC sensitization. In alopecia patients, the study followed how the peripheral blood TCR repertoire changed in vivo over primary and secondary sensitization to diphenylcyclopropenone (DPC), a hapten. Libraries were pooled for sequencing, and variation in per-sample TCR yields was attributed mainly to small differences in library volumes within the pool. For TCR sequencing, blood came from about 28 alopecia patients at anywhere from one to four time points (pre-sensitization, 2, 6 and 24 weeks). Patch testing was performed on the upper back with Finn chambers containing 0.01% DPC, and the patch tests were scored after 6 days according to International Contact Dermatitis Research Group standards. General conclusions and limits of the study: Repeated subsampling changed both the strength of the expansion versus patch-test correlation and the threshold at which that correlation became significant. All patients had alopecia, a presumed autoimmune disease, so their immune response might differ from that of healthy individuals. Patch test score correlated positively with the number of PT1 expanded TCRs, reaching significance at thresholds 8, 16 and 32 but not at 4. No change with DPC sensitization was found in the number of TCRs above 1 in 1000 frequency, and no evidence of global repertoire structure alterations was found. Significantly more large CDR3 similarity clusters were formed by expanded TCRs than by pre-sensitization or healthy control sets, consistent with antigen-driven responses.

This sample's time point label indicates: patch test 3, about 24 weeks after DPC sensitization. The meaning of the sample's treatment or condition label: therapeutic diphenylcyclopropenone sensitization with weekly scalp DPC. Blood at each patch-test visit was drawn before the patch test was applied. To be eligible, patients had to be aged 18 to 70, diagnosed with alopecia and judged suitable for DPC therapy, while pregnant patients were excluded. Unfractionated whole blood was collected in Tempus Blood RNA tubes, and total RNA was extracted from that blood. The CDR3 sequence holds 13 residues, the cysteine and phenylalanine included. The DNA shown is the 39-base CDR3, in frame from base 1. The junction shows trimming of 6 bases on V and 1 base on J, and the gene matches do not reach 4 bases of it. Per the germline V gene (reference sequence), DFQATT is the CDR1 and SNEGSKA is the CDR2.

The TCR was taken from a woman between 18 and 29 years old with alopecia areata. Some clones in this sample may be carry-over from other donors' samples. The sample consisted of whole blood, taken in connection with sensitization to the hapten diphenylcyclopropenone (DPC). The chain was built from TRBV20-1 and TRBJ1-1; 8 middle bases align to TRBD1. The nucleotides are TGCAGTGCAACCGGGACAGGGAACACTGAAGCTTTCTTT. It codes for CSATGTGNTEAFF.